The source of this T cell receptor (beta chain) is a study of T cells in Graves' hyperthyroidism and ophthalmopathy. Study-level information: Peripheral blood specimens were obtained at initial diagnosis, prior to any treatment.

Regarding this clonotype: Antigen specificity is unknown.

General study results and limits: Ophthalmopathy could be told apart from stable hyperthyroidism with a 13 V-J model.

RNA transcripts yielded amplified TCR beta CDR3 regions. A set of HTBI primers served as the primers for a first-round RT-PCR of the TCR CDR3. TCRdb recomputed calls from the multiplex PCR reads with MiXCR, one row per CDR3 protein. The top ten clones hold about 3.8% of a sample with approximately 640,000 distinct CDR3 sequences, about 16% of them seen once. V was shortened by 0 bases and J by 3 bases, with 11 bases between the two germline ends. The CDR3 extends over 15 amino acids. The germline CDR1 and CDR2 sequences are SGDLS and YYNGEE. The sequence came from a woman aged 25 to 39 with Graves' hyperthyroidism. This rearrangement joins TRBV9 to TRBJ2-3; D is unclear. The sequencing input was blood. The DNA of the CDR3 is TGTGCCAGCAGCGTAGGATCGTCGCAGACAGATACGCAGTATTTT. Translating it yields CASSVGSSQTDTQYF.